This TCR beta chain stems from a study of T cell repertoires in cytomegalovirus infection. About the study: Based on public TCR beta signatures, there were indications of CMV infection and of a matching HLA type. Study observations and caveats: HLA-C-restricted CMV-specific TCR beta clonotypes prevailed in the ex vivo response. Identification of carriers of CMV plus the relevant HLA was achieved through cumulative public TCR beta family frequency.

This clonotype was seen only a few times. No antigen is known for it. TCRdb passed the reads through MiXCR, listing each CDR3 protein once. The data hold roughly 230,000 distinct CDR3 sequences, with under 8.5% observed a single time. This CDR3 is 16 amino acids long. The germline gives CDR1 GTSNPN, CDR2 SVGIG (reference sequence). V shed 2 bases, J shed 5 bases, and the junction held 11 bases outside the gene matches. The receptor was isolated from a human donor in good health (CMV status not recorded). Some clones in this sample may be carry-over from other donors' samples. This chain links TRBV30 with TRBJ1-5, with 8 positions matching TRBD1. The sequencing input was PBMCs. Here the CDR3 DNA reads TGTGCCTGGAGTTCTTCCGACAGGGGTTGGGATCAGCCCCAGCATTTT. As protein: CAWSSSDRGWDQPQHF.